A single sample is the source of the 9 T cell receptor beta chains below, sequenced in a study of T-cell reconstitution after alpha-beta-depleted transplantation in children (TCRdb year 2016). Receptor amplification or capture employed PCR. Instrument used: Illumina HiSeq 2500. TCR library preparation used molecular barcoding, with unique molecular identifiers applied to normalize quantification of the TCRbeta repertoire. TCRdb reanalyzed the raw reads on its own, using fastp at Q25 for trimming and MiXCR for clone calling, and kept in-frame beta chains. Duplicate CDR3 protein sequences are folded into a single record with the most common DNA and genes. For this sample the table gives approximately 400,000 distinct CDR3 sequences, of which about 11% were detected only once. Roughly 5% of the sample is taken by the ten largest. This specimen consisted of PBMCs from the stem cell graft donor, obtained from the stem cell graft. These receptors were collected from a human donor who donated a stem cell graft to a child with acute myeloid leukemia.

The CDR3 DNA sequence: TGTGCCAGCGGCCCCGGGCAGTACTCCTACGAGCAGTACTTC. Protein: CASGPGQYSYEQYF. The V and J genes are TRBV5-6 and TRBJ2-7; no reliable D call. The CDR3 contains 14 residues. Germline V gene data show CDR1 as SGHDT and CDR2 as YYEEEE. V was cut by 7 bases and J by 0 bases, with 14 bases left in between.

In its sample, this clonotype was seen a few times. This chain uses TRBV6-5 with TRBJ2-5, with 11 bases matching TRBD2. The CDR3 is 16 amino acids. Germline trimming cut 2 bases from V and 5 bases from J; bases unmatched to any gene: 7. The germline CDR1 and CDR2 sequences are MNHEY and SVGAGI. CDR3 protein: CASSYTLAGGGETQYF. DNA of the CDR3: TGTGCCAGCAGTTACACTCTAGCGGGGGGAGGGGAGACCCAGTACTTC.

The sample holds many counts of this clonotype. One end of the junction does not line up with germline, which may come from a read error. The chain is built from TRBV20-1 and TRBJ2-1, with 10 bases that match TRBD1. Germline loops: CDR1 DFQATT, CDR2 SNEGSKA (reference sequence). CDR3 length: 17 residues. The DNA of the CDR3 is TGCAGTGCTCGAGACAGGGGGCAGGCGGGGGCCTACAATGAGCAGTTCTTC. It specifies CSARDRGQAGAYNEQFF.

The CDR3 DNA reads as TGCAGCTCCCGGGCCCAGGGCGGGGAGCAGTACGTC. This sequence encodes CSSRAQGGEQYV. The gene calls are TRBV29-1 and TRBJ2-7, with D perhaps being TRBD1 or TRBD2 (5 bases each). V was clipped by 8 bases and J by 7 bases, with 18 bases between them. The CDR3 extends over 12 amino acids. Germline V gene data show CDR1 as SQVTM and CDR2 as ANQGSEA.

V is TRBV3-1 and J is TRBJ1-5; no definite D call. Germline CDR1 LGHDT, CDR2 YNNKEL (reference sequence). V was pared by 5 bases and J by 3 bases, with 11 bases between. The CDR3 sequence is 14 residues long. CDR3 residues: CASSAQASNQPQHF. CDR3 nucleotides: TGTGCCAGCAGCGCCCAGGCCTCCAATCAGCCCCAGCATTTT. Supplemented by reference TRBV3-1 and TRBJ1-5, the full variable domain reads DTAVSQTPKYLVTQMGNDKSIKCEQNLGHDTMYWYKQDSKKFLKIMFSYNNKELIINETVPNRFSPKSPDKAHLNLHINSLELGDSAVYFCASSAQASNQPQHFGDGTRLSIL.

Written as DNA, the CDR3 is TGTGCCAGCAGCTTCAGCCTAGCGGGGGGGCTAGGGGCAGAGACCCAGTACTTC. Its translation is CASSFSLAGGLGAETQYF. J is TRBJ2-5 and V is TRBV5-4, with 12 bases lining up with TRBD2. With V trimmed by 2 bases and J by 4 bases, 12 bases remained unmatched. The CDR3 spans 18 residues. In germline, CDR1 is SGHNT, CDR2 YYREEE (reference sequence). Complete variable domain (other parts from reference TRBV5-4 and TRBJ2-5): ETGVTQSPTHLIKTRGQQVTLRCSSQSGHNTVSWYQQALGQGPQFIFQYYREEENGRGNFPPRFSGLQFPNYSSELNVNALELDDSALYLCASSFSLAGGLGAETQYFGPGTRLLVL.

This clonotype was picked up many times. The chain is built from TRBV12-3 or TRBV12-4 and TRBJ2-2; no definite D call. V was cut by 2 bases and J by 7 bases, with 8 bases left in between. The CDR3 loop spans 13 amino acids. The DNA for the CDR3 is TGTGCCAGCAGTTTAATGGGGATCGGGGAGCTGTTTTTT. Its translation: CASSLMGIGELFF.

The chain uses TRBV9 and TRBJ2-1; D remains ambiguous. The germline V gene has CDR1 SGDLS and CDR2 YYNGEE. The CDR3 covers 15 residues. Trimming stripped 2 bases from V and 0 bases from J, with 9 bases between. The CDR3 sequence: CASSVTPSSYNEQFF. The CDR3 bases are TGTGCCAGCAGCGTGACGCCCTCCTCCTACAATGAGCAGTTCTTC.

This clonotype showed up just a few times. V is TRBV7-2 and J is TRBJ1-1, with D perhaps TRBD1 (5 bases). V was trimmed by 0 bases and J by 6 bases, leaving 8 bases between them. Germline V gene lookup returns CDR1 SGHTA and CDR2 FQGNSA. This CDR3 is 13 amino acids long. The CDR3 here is CASSLAPGAEAFF. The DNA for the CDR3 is TGTGCCAGCAGCTTAGCTCCGGGGGCTGAAGCTTTCTTT.